Each of the 18 T cell receptor beta chains below was sequenced from the same sample in a study of T cell responses to AZD1222 COVID-19 vaccine. Clones were read by immunoSEQ multiplex PCR, and TCRdb kept only the in-frame ones, dropping some. The data show about 130,000 clones, with 92% seen just once and around 3.3% held by the top ten. Sequenced material: peripheral blood, taken 28 days after the second AZD1222 dose. All receptors come from an adult who received the AZD1222 COVID-19 vaccine.

The chain couples TRBV6-5 to TRBJ2-7, with 10 bases that match TRBD2. The CDR3 runs to 16 residues. Trimming took 4 bases from V and 7 from J; bases not matched to a gene: 13. Germline-derived CDR1 and CDR2 are MNHEY and SVGAGI. Here the CDR3 reads CASSFQGGLAPSEQYF. The CDR3 nucleotides are TGTGCCAGCAGTTTCCAGGGGGGACTAGCGCCCTCGGAGCAGTACTTC.

This chain connects TRBV12-3 or TRBV12-4 to TRBJ1-5; D ambiguous. The CDR3 spans 12 residues. V gave up 1 base and J gave up 6 bases, with 4 bases separating them. This chain's CDR3 is CASSLDVQPQHF. CDR3 DNA sequence: TGTGCCAGCAGTTTAGATGTTCAGCCCCAGCATTTT.

This clone was seen just once. This chain joins TRBV28 and TRBJ1-2; 10 bases map to TRBD1. This CDR3 region has 15 residues. Germline V gene data show CDR1 as MDHEN and CDR2 as SYDVKM. After removal of 6 bases from V and 4 bases from J, the junction contained 8 bases not matched to a gene. The CDR3 DNA reads TGTGCCAGCAGCGTCCCGGGACAGGGGATCTATGGCTACACCTTC. Translating it yields CASSVPGQGIYGYTF.

The rearrangement joins TRBV20-1 to TRBJ2-7; the D is unclear. This CDR3 has 10 amino acids. V lost 6 bases and J 3 bases, leaving 6 bases between the germline ends. Germline loops: CDR1 DFQATT, CDR2 SNEGSKA (reference sequence). This CDR3 is CSARIYEQYF. As DNA, the CDR3 is TGCAGTGCACGGATCTACGAGCAGTACTTC.

The chain couples TRBV7-9 to TRBJ2-1, with 11 bases matching TRBD2. This CDR3 region has 15 residues. V shed 5 bases and J 6 bases; nucleotides not matched to a gene: 6. Germline CDR1 and CDR2: SEHNR and FQNEAQ (reference sequence). This CDR3 reads CASSETSGRGNEQFF. The CDR3 DNA follows: TGTGCCAGCAGCGAAACTAGCGGGAGAGGCAATGAGCAGTTCTTC.

This clone has a single count. This chain joins TRBV3-1 (or the pseudogene TRBV3-2) and TRBJ1-6, with D possibly TRBD1 on 5 matching bases. Germline V gives CDR1 LGHDT, CDR2 YNNKEL (reference sequence). V was clipped by 4 bases and J by 3 bases, with 16 bases between them. This CDR3 is 17 amino acids long. The CDR3 nucleotides are TGTGCCAGCAGCCGAATTCCGGGACTCATCTATAATTCACCCCTCCACTTT. It codes for CASSRIPGLIYNSPLHF.

V usage is TRBV24-1 and J usage is TRBJ1-5; D may be TRBD1 (6 bases). The length of the CDR3 is 15 residues. Germline-derived CDR1 and CDR2 are KGHDR and SFDVKD. V was pared by 5 bases and J by 1 base, with 11 bases between. The CDR3 region is CATSGSGVSNQPQHF. The CDR3 coding sequence is TGTGCCACCAGTGGTTCAGGGGTGAGCAATCAGCCCCAGCATTTT.

The CDR3 here is CARGRGAGPGELFF. The CDR3 bases are TGTGCCCGAGGAAGGGGCGCAGGTCCCGGGGAGCTGTTTTTT. The chain has TRBV30 and TRBJ2-2; tentative D call: TRBD1 (5 bases). The germline V and J ends were trimmed by 8 bases and 6 bases, with 19 bases remaining between them. The CDR3 runs 14 residues. From germline, CDR1 is GTSNPN and CDR2 SVGIG (reference sequence).

The rearrangement joins TRBV29-1 to TRBJ1-2; D is uncertain. CDR1 is SQVTM, CDR2 ANQGSEA, per germline. Trimming shortened V by 7 bases and J by 2 bases, and 14 bases separated the two germline ends. CDR3 length: 13 residues. The DNA of the CDR3 is TGCAGCGGCTTGACGGCCGTCAACTATGGCTACACCTTC. Its protein is CSGLTAVNYGYTF.

The genes are TRBV10-1 and TRBJ1-1; 8 positions agree with TRBD1. The CDR3 sequence is 14 residues long. J gave up 5 bases and V 6 bases, and 8 bases lay outside the gene matches. Germline CDR1 WNHNN, CDR2 SYGVQD (reference sequence). The CDR3 loop is CASRYRGARTEAFF. The CDR3 DNA reads as TGCGCCAGCAGGTACAGGGGGGCGAGGACTGAAGCTTTCTTT.

The DNA of the CDR3 is TGTGCCAGCAGTGGGGGCGGGCAGGAGGACACTGAAGCTTTCTTT. Translating it yields CASSGGGQEDTEAFF. This rearrangement joins TRBV28 to TRBJ1-1; a possible D gene is TRBD1 (6 bases). The germline gives CDR1 MDHEN, CDR2 SYDVKM. The CDR3 loop spans 15 amino acids. The V end lost 5 bases, the J end lost 3 bases, and 16 bases lay between the germline ends.

The rearrangement links TRBV7-2 to TRBJ2-3; D gene unclear. The CDR3 totals 14 residues. Germline values: CDR1 SGHTA, CDR2 FQGNSA. The V end was cut by 1 base, the J end by 0 bases, with 5 bases between. The CDR3 sequence is CASSLDRSTDTQYF. CDR3 nucleotide sequence: TGTGCCAGCAGCTTAGACCGCAGCACAGATACGCAGTATTTT.

The chain joins TRBV6-5 to TRBJ2-6; D possibly matches TRBD1 or TRBD2 (5 bases each). From germline, CDR1 is MNHEY and CDR2 SVGAGI. V dropped 1 base and J dropped 2 bases, with 6 bases sitting between them. The CDR3 loop spans 15 amino acids. DNA for the CDR3: TGTGCCAGCAGTTACTTGGGGGCTGGGGCCAACGTCCTGACTTTC. It is translated as CASSYLGAGANVLTF.

The rearrangement uses TRBV5-4 and TRBJ1-1; the match to TRBD1 covers 9 bases. The CDR3 spans 14 residues. Germline V CDR1 and CDR2: SGHNT, YYREEE (reference sequence). With 3 bases clipped from V and 8 bases from J, the junction kept 8 bases outside the gene matches. The CDR3 loop is CASSWGYRGQEAFF. The DNA for the CDR3 is TGTGCCAGCAGCTGGGGGTACAGGGGGCAAGAAGCTTTCTTT.

The chain links TRBV18 to TRBJ1-2, with a weak D call TRBD1 (6 bases). V was trimmed by 5 bases and J by 7 bases, leaving 20 bases between them. From germline, CDR1 is KGHSH and CDR2 LQKENI. The CDR3 spans 15 residues. The CDR3 sequence: CASSTRVGGDPGYTF. The CDR3, as DNA: TGTGCCAGCTCAACCCGGGTAGGGGGAGATCCTGGCTACACCTTC.

The chain uses TRBV19 and TRBJ2-1; perhaps TRBD2 as D (5 bases). V shed 5 bases and J shed 0 bases, with 11 bases lying between them. The CDR3 spans 15 residues. Germline V lookup: CDR1 LNHDA, CDR2 SQIVND (reference sequence). The CDR3 coding sequence is TGTGCCAGTAGTCCCGAGGGAGTCTCCTACAATGAGCAGTTCTTC. It encodes CASSPEGVSYNEQFF.

J is TRBJ2-5 and V is TRBV25-1; 10 bases line up with TRBD1. Trimming took 2 bases from V and 5 from J; bases not matched to a gene: 2. From germline, CDR1 is MGHDK and CDR2 SYGVNS. CDR3 size: 14 residues. The CDR3 region has the DNA TGTGCCAGCAGTGAAGACAGGGGGCTCGAGACCCAGTACTTC. Amino acids: CASSEDRGLETQYF.

The chain is built from TRBV28 and TRBJ1-2; D remains ambiguous. The V and J ends lost 5 bases and 2 bases respectively, with 9 bases between them. The CDR3 length is 13 residues. The V gene's germline CDR1 is MDHEN and CDR2 SYDVKM. CDR3 amino acids: CASSHDTNYGYTF. The DNA for the CDR3 is TGTGCCAGCAGTCACGACACAAACTATGGCTACACCTTC.